The present T cell receptor beta chain was sequenced within a study of T cell responses to AZD1222 COVID-19 vaccine. Study-wide points: Two doses of AZD1222 preceded a rise in Spike-specific TCR breadth and depth. The donor group comprised mostly white British people and more females; the analysis possibly underestimated clonal diversity. Within unmutated variant regions lay the reported targets of nearly half of spike-specific TCRs.

As for this clone: Its matching antigen is unknown.

The V gene's germline CDR1 is LNHDA and CDR2 SQIVND (reference sequence). The CDR3 runs 16 residues. The V gene lost 4 bases and the J gene lost 1 base, with 11 bases spanning the gap. Profiling relied on immunoSEQ multiplex PCR, and the TCRdb table lists in-frame clones only, not all of them. In the table there are 170,000 or so clones, around 87% of which are singletons. The V gene is TRBV19, the J gene TRBJ1-6; no clear D. The sequencing here drew on peripheral blood, taken on day 0 of AZD1222 vaccination. The clonotype comes from an adult in good health. CDR3 region: CASSRIGSSYNSPLHF. DNA of the CDR3: TGTGCCAGTAGTAGAATCGGATCTTCCTATAATTCACCCCTCCACTTT. The full variable domain, in which reference TRBV19 and TRBJ1-6 provide the parts outside the CDR3, is DGGITQSPKYLFRKEGQNVTLSCEQNLNHDAMYWYRQDPGQGLRLIYYSQIVNDFQKGDIAEGYSVSREKKESFPLTVTSAQKNPTAFYLCASSRIGSSYNSPLHFGNGTRLTVT.